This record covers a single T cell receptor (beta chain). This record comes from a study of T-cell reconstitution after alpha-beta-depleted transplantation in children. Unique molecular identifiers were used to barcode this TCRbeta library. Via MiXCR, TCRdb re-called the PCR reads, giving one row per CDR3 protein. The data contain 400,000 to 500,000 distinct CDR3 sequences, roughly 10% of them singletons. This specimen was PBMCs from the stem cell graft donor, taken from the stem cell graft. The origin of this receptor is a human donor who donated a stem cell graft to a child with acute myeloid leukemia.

The CDR3 loop reads CASSLPEGRYMNTEAFF. CDR3 DNA sequence: TGTGCCAGCAGCTTACCCGAAGGACGTTACATGAACACTGAAGCTTTCTTT. The rearrangement uses TRBV7-9 and TRBJ1-1, with D unresolved. The V gene's germline CDR1 is SEHNR and CDR2 FQNEAQ (reference sequence). The CDR3 is 17 residues long. Trimming left V 2 bases short and J 0 bases short, with 16 bases between.